Listed here are 20 T cell receptor beta chains from one sample, sequenced in a study of TET2 disruption in CD19-targeted CAR T cells. Antigens for these TCRs are unknown. Profiled with immunoSEQ multiplex PCR; TCRdb holds only in-frame clones, not every one. In total, the table holds roughly 26,000 clones. The treatment here: autologous CTL019 cells: CD19 CAR with 4-1BB and CD3 zeta domains. Source: CD8- CAR+ T cells sorted from cultured blood T cells, taken for CD19 CAR T cell therapy. Subset: CD8-negative CAR-positive T cells from the infusion product. Receptors were obtained from a man aged 65 to 85 with chronic lymphocytic leukemia.

A note on this clone: Germline and junction disagree at one end, which may indicate a read error. The read terminates 3 residues ahead of where the CDR3 ends, so the germline J gene completes it. The same CDR3 can be traced to other DNA sequences in this sample. The chain combines TRBV5-1 with TRBJ1-3; 12 bases line up with TRBD1. Germline values: CDR1 SGHRS, CDR2 YFSETQ. This CDR3 is built from 14 residues. CDR3 residues: CASGTGGSGNTIYF. The covered CDR3 bases are TGCGCCAGCGGGACAGGGGGCTCTGGAAACACT.

In the case of this clone: The read terminates 3 residues ahead of where the CDR3 ends, so the germline J gene completes it. This rearrangement joins TRBV20-1 to TRBJ1-1; possible D gene TRBD1, 6 bases. The germline V gene encodes CDR1 DFQATT and CDR2 SNEGSKA (reference sequence). Trimming left V 3 bases short and J 1 base short, with 15 bases between. The CDR3 is 15 residues long. The covered CDR3 bases are TGCAGTGCTAGTAAGGGGGGGCAACAGAACACTGAA. This gives the protein CSASKGGQQNTE. The full CDR3 reads CSASKGGQQNTEAFF.

Comment on this clone: The read ends 3 residues early relative to the CDR3; the germline J gene fills the gap. The gene calls are TRBV5-1 and TRBJ2-1; tentatively, D is TRBD1 (5 bases). Germline V CDR1 and CDR2: SGHRS, YFSETQ. V was clipped by 4 bases and J by 1 base, with 15 bases between them. This CDR3 is 16 amino acids long. The sequenced CDR3 bases are TGCGCCAGCAGCAATCAACAGGATAGATCCTACAATGAG. Its protein is CASSNQQDRSYNE. The entire CDR3 reads CASSNQQDRSYNEQFF.

With respect to this clone: Sequencing ends 3 residues short of the CDR3 end; the germline J gene provides the rest. The V call is TRBV5-1, the J call TRBJ2-4; maybe TRBD2 (6 bases). The CDR3 is 16 amino acids. Germline V gene lookup returns CDR1 SGHRS and CDR2 YFSETQ. Partial CDR3 DNA: TGCGCCAGCAGCTTTTTCTCCGCGGGGACCGTCCATGGT. Translated: CASSFFSAGTVHG. Given in full, the CDR3 is CASSFFSAGTVHGQYF.

Turning to this clone: Sequencing ends 3 residues short of the CDR3 end; the germline J gene provides the rest. The rearrangement uses TRBV2 and TRBJ2-2, with 8 bases identical to TRBD1. V was pared by 5 bases and J by 2 bases, with 7 bases of the junction left unmatched. CDR1 and CDR2 (germline): SNHLY, FYNNEI. This CDR3 has 16 residues. The CDR3 bases that were read are TGTGCCAGCAGTATGACCGGGACAGGAAACACCGGGGAG. This encodes CASSMTGTGNTGE. The full CDR3 reads CASSMTGTGNTGELFF.

Remarks on this clone: The read stops 3 residues short of the end of the CDR3; the missing end is completed from the germline J gene. The V gene is TRBV2, the J gene TRBJ2-5, with 10 bases fitting TRBD2. J was trimmed by 5 bases and V by 6 bases; bases with no gene match: 9. CDR1 SNHLY and CDR2 FYNNEI come from the germline V gene. The CDR3 covers 15 residues. The CDR3: CASRGQRGGPETQYF. Incomplete CDR3 DNA: TGTGCCAGCAGGGGCCAGCGGGGGGGGCCGGAGACC.

As to this clone: The read comes to an end 3 residues before the CDR3 does, leaving the germline J gene to fill in the end. The J gene is TRBJ2-4, the V gene TRBV20-1; perhaps TRBD2 as D (6 bases). From germline, CDR1 is DFQATT and CDR2 SNEGSKA (reference sequence). The CDR3 totals 14 residues. CDR3 in amino acids: CSASPRLAPETQYF. CDR3 DNA (partial): TGCAGTGCTAGTCCGAGGCTAGCGCCAGAGACT.

Details on this clone: The sequence runs out 3 residues before the end of the CDR3; the remainder is reconstructed from the germline J gene. This chain connects TRBV5-1 to TRBJ1-3; D is unresolved. From germline, CDR1 is SGHRS and CDR2 YFSETQ. The CDR3 is 13 residues long. Trimming took 4 bases from V and 2 from J, leaving 7 bases between them. Here the CDR3 reads CASSDFTGNTIYF. The DNA read from the CDR3 is TGCGCCAGCAGCGACTTCACTGGAAACACC.

Note on this clone: The read ends 3 residues before the CDR3 terminus; that terminus is restored from the germline J gene. Other DNA sequences within the sample encode an identical CDR3. This rearrangement joins TRBV29-1 to TRBJ1-3, with D possibly TRBD1 on 5 matching bases. The CDR3 contains 16 residues. V lost 5 bases, J lost 0 bases, and 17 bases lay in between. CDR1 is SQVTM and CDR2 is ANQGSEA in the germline V gene. The sequenced CDR3 bases are TGCAGCGTTCTAGGGCTTGGGGGGATCTCTGGAAACACC. Its protein product is CSVLGLGGISGNT. The whole CDR3 protein reads CSVLGLGGISGNTIYF.

A note on this clone: The read ends 3 residues early relative to the CDR3; the germline J gene fills the gap. The chain combines TRBV14 with TRBJ1-4; weak D call: TRBD1 (5 bases). The CDR3 has 16 amino acids. V shed 2 bases and J shed 8 bases, with 18 bases lying between them. Germline loops: CDR1 SGHDN, CDR2 FVKESK. The CDR3 bases that were read are TGTGCCAGCAGCCAAAACCCGACGGGGGTTGGAGAAAAA. It yields the protein CASSQNPTGVGEK. The whole CDR3 protein reads CASSQNPTGVGEKLFF.

About this clone itself: Read coverage stops 3 residues before the CDR3 terminus; the germline J gene supplies the remainder. The V and J genes are TRBV4-2 and TRBJ1-2; no firm D call. V lost 0 bases and J 2 bases, leaving 13 bases between the germline ends. The CDR3 length is 16 residues. Germline V gene lookup returns CDR1 LGHNA and CDR2 YNFKEQ. The CDR3 spells CASSQDIGLTNYGYTF. The sequenced part of the CDR3 DNA is TGTGCCAGCAGCCAAGACATCGGGTTGACGAACTATGGC.

Notes on this clone: The read is 3 residues too short to cover the CDR3 end, so that end is filled in from the germline J gene. The chain recombines TRBV7-8 with TRBJ2-3; 8 nucleotides match TRBD2. The CDR3 has 16 amino acids. Germline V lookup: CDR1 SGHVS, CDR2 FQNEAQ. The CDR3 DNA, read in part, is TGTGCCAGCAGCTTAGGAGGGTCTAGCGGGCGACAAACG. Its translation is CASSLGGSSGRQT. The entire CDR3 protein is CASSLGGSSGRQTQYF.

Notes on this clone: The read terminates 3 residues ahead of where the CDR3 ends, so the germline J gene completes it. The J gene is TRBJ2-5, the V gene TRBV29-1; D possibly corresponds to TRBD1 (5 bases). This CDR3 has 14 residues. CDR1 is SQVTM and CDR2 is ANQGSEA in the germline V gene. Trimming pared 6 bases from V and 4 bases from J, leaving 18 bases between. CDR3 sequence: CSVTGSFGVETQYF. The CDR3 bases that were read are TGCAGCGTCACAGGTTCCTTTGGGGTAGAGACC.

Remarks on this clone: The CDR3 end is not reached by the read, which stops 3 residues before it; the germline J gene fills it in. V and J are TRBV19 and TRBJ2-5; 8 bases fit TRBD2. The CDR3 is made up of 16 amino acids. Germline V gene lookup returns CDR1 LNHDA and CDR2 SQIVND (reference sequence). Trimming removed 0 bases from V and 5 bases from J; junction bases left unmatched: 8. The sequenced CDR3 bases are TGTGCCAGTAGTATAGATATCGGACTAGCCGGGGAGACC. Translated: CASSIDIGLAGET. The CDR3 reads in full as CASSIDIGLAGETQYF. Using reference TRBV19 and TRBJ2-5 for the parts outside the CDR3, the full variable domain is DGGITQSPKYLFRKEGQNVTLSCEQNLNHDAMYWYRQDPGQGLRLIYYSQIVNDFQKGDIAEGYSVSREKKESFPLTVTSAQKNPTAFYLCASSIDIGLAGETQYFGPGTRLLVL.

A note on this clone: Read coverage stops 3 residues before the CDR3 terminus; the germline J gene supplies the remainder. The chain is built from TRBV18 and TRBJ2-7, with 16 bases identical to TRBD2. The germline gives CDR1 KGHSH, CDR2 LQKENI. V dropped 0 bases and J dropped 2; count of bases not matched to a gene: 4. The CDR3 runs 18 residues. The part of the CDR3 DNA that was read is TGTGCCAGCTCACCACCGGGGACTAGCGGGGGGGCCACCTACGAG. This sequence encodes CASSPPGTSGGATYE. The whole CDR3 region reads CASSPPGTSGGATYEQYF. Combining the CDR3 with reference TRBV18 and TRBJ2-7 gives the whole variable domain NAGVMQNPRHLVRRRGQEARLRCSPMKGHSHVYWYRQLPEEGLKFMVYLQKENIIDESGMPKERFSAEFPKEGPSILRIQQVVRGDSAAYFCASSPPGTSGGATYEQYFGPGTRLTVT.

As for this clone: The read finishes 3 residues shy of the CDR3 end, and the germline J gene is used to complete it. The V call is TRBV7-3, the J call TRBJ1-2, with TRBD1 matching 9 bases. The CDR3 consists of 14 residues. Per germline, CDR1 SGHTA and CDR2 FQGTGA. The CDR3 DNA, read in part, is TGTGCCAGCAGTCGCGGGACAGGGTCGGGCGAC. Its protein product is CASSRGTGSGD. The whole CDR3 is CASSRGTGSGDYTF.

CDR3 amino acids: CASSLRQGFADTQYF. The part of the CDR3 DNA that was read is TGTGCCAGCAGCTTGAGGCAGGGATTTGCAGATACG. The V call is TRBV5-4, the J call TRBJ2-3, with D possibly matching TRBD1 (5 bases). With the read ending 3 residues before the CDR3 end, the germline J gene is used to fill in that end. Trimming left V 1 base short and J 4 bases short, with 13 bases between. The length of the CDR3 is 15 residues. Germline V gene sequence: CDR1 SGHNT, CDR2 YYREEE (reference sequence).

A note on this clone: The read ends 3 residues early relative to the CDR3; the germline J gene fills the gap. The gene calls are TRBV7-9 and TRBJ1-2, with a possible D match to TRBD1 (6 bases). Germline-derived CDR1 and CDR2 are SEHNR and FQNEAQ (reference sequence). There are 13 residues in the CDR3. The CDR3 loop reads CASRGRGSYDYTF. CDR3 bases read: TGTGCCAGCAGGGGCAGGGGTAGCTACGAC.

As regards this clone: The read terminates 3 residues before the CDR3 end, so the remaining end is supplied by the germline J gene. The genes are TRBV20-1 and TRBJ2-7; TRBD2 matches at 13 bases. The ends lost 1 base at V and 3 bases at J; junction bases unmatched: 12. This CDR3 has 18 residues. Germline assignment: CDR1 DFQATT and CDR2 SNEGSKA (reference sequence). The CDR3: CSARGAMKGTSGVYEQYF. The sequenced part of the CDR3 DNA is TGCAGTGCTAGAGGGGCGATGAAAGGGACTAGCGGGGTCTACGAG.

About this clone itself: The read terminates 3 residues ahead of where the CDR3 ends, so the germline J gene completes it. V usage is TRBV5-4 and J usage is TRBJ1-4, with D perhaps TRBD1 (6 bases). CDR1 and CDR2 (germline): SGHNT, YYREEE (reference sequence). Deletions cut 4 bases from V and 6 bases from J, with 13 bases between. This CDR3 is built from 14 residues. Here the CDR3 reads CASSPQGKDEKLFF. The sequenced part of the CDR3 DNA is TGTGCCAGCAGCCCCCAGGGGAAAGATGAAAAA.